Given below is one T cell receptor (beta chain) in context. This clone was observed a handful of times. Its antigen is still unknown. Base qualities are missing; no much larger clone stands one base away. The immunoSEQ Assay, a bias-controlled multiplex PCR, was used to amplify TCRbeta CDR3 regions from genomic DNA. On the study's bioinformatics: Within the assay, amplification of reference gene primers was used to estimate how many nucleated cells each sample contained. Sequence reads were collapsed and filtered to measure the absolute abundance of every unique TCRbeta CDR3 rearrangement. For each sample, productive Simpson clonality was calculated as the square root of Simpson's diversity index over productive rearrangements. TCRdb took this table from immuneACCESS and kept in-frame rearrangements with V and J called. Such tables lack part of the clones; where checked against another copy, unresolved V genes explain under half of the gap, and the rest is unexplained. Clonal size and the V and J genes are those of that table, whereas D and trimming came from the DNA. For this sample there are just over 150,000 clones; approximately 88% appear just once. The top ten constitute about 6.6% of the sample.

This sample is part of a study of blood T cell repertoires in COVID-19 (dated by TCRdb to about 2020). About the study as a whole: Collaborator samples came from the United States, Italy and Spain and covered acute and convalescent phases of COVID-19. The prospective study material was composed of cDNA or gDNA derived from T cells, B-cell-depleted T cells, or PBMCs. Subjects who had been exposed to COVID-19, were actively infected with it, or had recovered from it provided the deeply sampled blood TCRbeta repertoires that made up the dataset. The repertoires were released in a freely available public database meant as a resource for research on the immune response to SARS-CoV-2. The samples were drawn from the first 160 participants of the ongoing ImmuneRACE study and from roughly 1,300 subjects provided by 6 global collaborators. The sample metadata nearly always contained a de-identified subject ID, COVID-19 status, age in years and sex. Where HLA class I and class II types were available, the types were taken from metadata supplied by the sample provider, not from assay-based typing. What the work shows at the level of the full study, not this receptor alone: The amount of clinical and demographic metadata varied by source and participant and was provided uncurated.

V loses 2 bases at its end and J loses 5 bases; junction bases beyond the gene matches: 0. CDR1 and CDR2 are read off the germline V gene (reference sequence) as LNHDA and SQIVND. The CDR3, from cysteine to phenylalanine, totals 13 residues. Only CDR3 DNA is held: 39 bases, read in frame from base 1. Participants in the prospective study were aged roughly 18 to 100 years, lived in 20 to 25 United States geographic areas, and enrolled through a virtual design. Cohort assignment in the prospective study relied on participant-reported clinical history from a screening survey and a study questionnaire. For ImmuneRACE Cohort 3, a participant was defined as recovered based on two consecutive negative NP/OP PCR tests, clearance by a healthcare professional, or resolution of symptoms. Mobile phlebotomists in the prospective study collected whole blood, serum and a nasopharyngeal or oropharyngeal swab from every participant. Participants in the prospective study had the option to provide additional blood draws and questionnaires over a roughly 2-month period. Blood samples from the prospective study were shipped frozen or at room temperature prior to DNA extraction.

Sequencing was performed on PBMCs or T cells enriched from blood (not recorded which). The TCR sequence derives from a woman between 50 and 59 years old who had recovered from COVID-19. The chain uses TRBV19 and TRBJ1-5, and 7 bases in between align with TRBD1. The CDR3 region has the sequence CASSITGDQPQHF. Here is the DNA: TGTGCCAGTAGTATAACAGGGGATCAGCCCCAGCATTTT.